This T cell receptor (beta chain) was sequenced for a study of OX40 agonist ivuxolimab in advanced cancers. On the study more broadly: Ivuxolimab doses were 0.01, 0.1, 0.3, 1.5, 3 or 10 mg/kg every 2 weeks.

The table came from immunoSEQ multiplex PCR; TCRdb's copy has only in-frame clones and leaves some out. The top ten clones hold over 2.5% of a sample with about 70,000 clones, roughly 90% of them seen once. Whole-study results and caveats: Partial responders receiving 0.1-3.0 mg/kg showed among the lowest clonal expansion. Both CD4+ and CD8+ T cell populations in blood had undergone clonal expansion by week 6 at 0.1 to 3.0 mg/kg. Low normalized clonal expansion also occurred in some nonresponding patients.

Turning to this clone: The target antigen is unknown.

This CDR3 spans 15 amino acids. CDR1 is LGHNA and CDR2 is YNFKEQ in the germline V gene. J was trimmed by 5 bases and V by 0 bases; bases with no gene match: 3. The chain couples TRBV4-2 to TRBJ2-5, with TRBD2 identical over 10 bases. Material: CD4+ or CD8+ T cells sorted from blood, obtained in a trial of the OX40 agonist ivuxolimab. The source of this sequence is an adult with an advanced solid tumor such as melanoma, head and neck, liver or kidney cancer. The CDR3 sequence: CASSQETSGVETQYF. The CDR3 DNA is TGTGCCAGCAGCCAAGAAACTAGCGGGGTCGAGACCCAGTACTTC.